The present T cell receptor beta chain was sequenced within a study of kidney transplant recipient with SARS-CoV-2 infection. This clonotype was recorded at least ten times. TCRdb itself ran the reads through MiXCR, one entry per CDR3 protein. The sample consists of under 300,000 distinct CDR3 sequences, more than 25% of them appearing once. Trimming took off 5 bases at V and 7 bases at J, with 14 bases between the two ends. The CDR3 is 13 amino acids. The V gene's germline CDR1 is SSHAT and CDR2 FNYEAQ (reference sequence). Here the sequenced sample was a blood sample, taken at baseline and on day 111 from a kidney transplant recipient. This TCR was recovered from a young adult male patient who had COVID-19 and was a kidney transplant recipient. Certain T cells may be donor cells from the graft. V gene TRBV7-7 combines with J gene TRBJ1-1; D possibly corresponds to TRBD1 (6 bases). The CDR3 bases are TGTGCCAGCAGCAAAAGTGAGGGGGGTGAAGCTTTCTTT. This gives the protein CASSKSEGGEAFF.